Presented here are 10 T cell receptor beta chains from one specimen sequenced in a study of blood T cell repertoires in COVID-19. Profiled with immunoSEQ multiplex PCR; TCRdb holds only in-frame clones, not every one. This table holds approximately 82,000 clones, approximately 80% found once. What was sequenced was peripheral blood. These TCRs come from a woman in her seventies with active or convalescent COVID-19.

CDR3 in amino acids: CASSQGGRGRGFGNTIYF. CDR3 DNA: TGCGCCAGCAGCCAAGGGGGTCGGGGCAGGGGTTTTGGAAACACCATATATTTT. The chain is built from TRBV4-1 and TRBJ1-3; D is possibly TRBD1 (6 bases). The CDR3 runs to 18 residues. In germline, CDR1 is MGHRA, CDR2 YSYEKL. V was trimmed by 1 base and J by 3 bases, leaving 19 bases between them.

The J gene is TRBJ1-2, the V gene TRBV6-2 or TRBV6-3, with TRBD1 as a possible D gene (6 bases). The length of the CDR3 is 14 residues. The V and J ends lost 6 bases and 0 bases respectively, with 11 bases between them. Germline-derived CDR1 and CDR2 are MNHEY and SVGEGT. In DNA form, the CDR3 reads TGTGCCAGCAGCGAGGACAGACCTAACTATGGCTACACCTTC. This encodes CASSEDRPNYGYTF.

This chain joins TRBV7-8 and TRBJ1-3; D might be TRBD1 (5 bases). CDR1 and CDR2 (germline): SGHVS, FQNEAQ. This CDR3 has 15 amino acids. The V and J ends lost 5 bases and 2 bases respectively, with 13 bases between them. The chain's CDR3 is CASSGWTNTGNTIYF. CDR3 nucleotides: TGTGCCAGCAGCGGTTGGACAAATACTGGAAACACCATATATTTT.

The CDR3 DNA is TGTGCCAGCAGCTCCCAACTGTCGGGTTCCTATGGCTACACCTTC. Its protein product is CASSSQLSGSYGYTF. J is TRBJ1-2 and V is TRBV5-4; D uncertain. Germline values: CDR1 SGHNT, CDR2 YYREEE (reference sequence). The V end was cut by 3 bases, the J end by 4 bases, with 16 bases between. The CDR3 loop spans 15 amino acids. Full variable domain (rest looked up from reference TRBV5-4 and TRBJ1-2): ETGVTQSPTHLIKTRGQQVTLRCSSQSGHNTVSWYQQALGQGPQFIFQYYREEENGRGNFPPRFSGLQFPNYSSELNVNALELDDSALYLCASSSQLSGSYGYTFGSGTRLTVV.

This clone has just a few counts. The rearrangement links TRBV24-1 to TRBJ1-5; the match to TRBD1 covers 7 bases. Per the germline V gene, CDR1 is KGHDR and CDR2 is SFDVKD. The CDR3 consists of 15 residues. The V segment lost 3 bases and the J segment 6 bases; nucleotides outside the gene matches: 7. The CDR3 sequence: CATSDRTGAGQPQHF. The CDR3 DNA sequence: TGTGCCACCAGTGATCGTACAGGGGCTGGTCAGCCCCAGCATTTT.

The CDR3 region has the DNA TGTGCCAGCAGAAAGGGGGGGTATACGCAGTATTTT. Amino acid sequence: CASRKGGYTQYF. The rearrangement links TRBV12-3 or TRBV12-4 to TRBJ2-3, with D perhaps TRBD2 (7 bases). V lost 6 bases and J 7 bases, leaving 11 bases between the germline ends. The CDR3 runs 12 residues.

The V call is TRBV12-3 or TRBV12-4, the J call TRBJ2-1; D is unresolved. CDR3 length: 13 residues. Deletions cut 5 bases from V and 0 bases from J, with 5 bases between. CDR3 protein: CASSPGSYNEQFF. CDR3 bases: TGTGCCAGCAGTCCGGGCTCCTACAATGAGCAGTTCTTC.

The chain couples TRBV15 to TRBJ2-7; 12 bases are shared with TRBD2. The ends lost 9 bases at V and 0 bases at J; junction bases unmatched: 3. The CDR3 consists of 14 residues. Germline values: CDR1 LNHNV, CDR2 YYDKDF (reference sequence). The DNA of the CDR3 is TGTGCCACTCGGACTAGCGGGGACTCCTACGAGCAGTACTTC. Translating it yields CATRTSGDSYEQYF. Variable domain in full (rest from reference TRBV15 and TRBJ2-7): DAMVIQNPRYQVTQFGKPVTLSCSQTLNHNVMYWYQQKSSQAPKLLFHYYDKDFNNEADTPDNFQSRRPNTSFCFLDIRSPGLGDTAMYLCATRTSGDSYEQYFGPGTRLTVT.

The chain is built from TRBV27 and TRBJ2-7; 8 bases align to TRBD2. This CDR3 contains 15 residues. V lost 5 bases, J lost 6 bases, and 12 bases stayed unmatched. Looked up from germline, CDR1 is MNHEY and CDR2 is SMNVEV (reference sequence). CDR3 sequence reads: CASSPRGGPTAEQYF. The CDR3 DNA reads TGTGCCAGCAGTCCCCGGGGGGGGCCGACCGCCGAGCAGTACTTC.

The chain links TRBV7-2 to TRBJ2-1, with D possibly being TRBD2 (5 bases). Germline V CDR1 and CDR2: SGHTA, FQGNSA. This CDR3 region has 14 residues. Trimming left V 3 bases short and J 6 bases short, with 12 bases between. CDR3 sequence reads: CASSFPGGSNEQFF. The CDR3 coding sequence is TGTGCCAGCAGCTTCCCAGGAGGCAGCAATGAGCAGTTCTTC.